Each of the 5 T cell receptor beta chains below was sequenced from the same sample in a study of CD8 T cells in ankylosing spondylitis. No antigen has been assigned to these receptors. TCRdb re-analysed the 5' RACE reads in MiXCR, keeping a single row per CDR3 protein. The sample holds 200,000 to 250,000 distinct CDR3 sequences, approximately 7.4% seen once. Overall study results and limits: Seemingly characteristic of ankylosing spondylitis blood was a TCR beta motif consisting of eight highly homologous variants.

The sequencing input was blood, either unsorted or a sorted T cell fraction (not recorded which). These receptors all stem from a male donor with ankylosing spondylitis.

The rearrangement uses TRBV20-1 and TRBJ1-4, with D perhaps TRBD1 (5 bases). V was cut by 7 bases and J by 1 base, with 13 bases left in between. Germline CDR1 DFQATT, CDR2 SNEGSKA (reference sequence). The CDR3 runs to 14 residues. CDR3 coding DNA: TGCAGTGTCCAGGGAGGGGAAACTAATGAAAAACTGTTTTTT. Its translation: CSVQGGETNEKLFF.

This clonotype was seen repeatedly, ten times or more. The V gene is TRBV20-1, the J gene TRBJ2-7; D not resolved. V shed 0 bases and J shed 1 base, with 4 bases lying between them. Germline V gene data show CDR1 as DFQATT and CDR2 as SNEGSKA (reference sequence). The CDR3 is 12 residues long. The CDR3 DNA reads as TGCAGTGCTAGAGATCCTTCCTACGAGCAGTACTTC. This codes for CSARDPSYEQYF.

This clonotype was seen many times. The V and J genes are TRBV28 and TRBJ2-3; 7 bases agree with TRBD2. CDR3 size: 18 residues. V was clipped by 3 bases and J by 1 base; unmatched bases: 13. CDR1 and CDR2 from the germline V gene are MDHEN and SYDVKM. The chain's CDR3 is CASSFLPGLHSRTDTQYF. Here the CDR3 DNA reads TGTGCCAGCAGTTTCCTTCCGGGACTACATTCGCGCACAGATACGCAGTATTTT.

The table lists this clonotype with a few counts. The chain links TRBV5-1 to TRBJ2-1, with a tentative D call TRBD2 (6 bases). Germline V gene sequence: CDR1 SGHRS, CDR2 YFSETQ. The CDR3 sequence is 18 residues long. Deletions cut 0 bases from V and 0 bases from J, with 16 bases between. DNA of the CDR3: TGCGCCAGCAGCTTGGCCTTGAGGGTAGCGGACTCCTACAATGAGCAGTTCTTC. Residues: CASSLALRVADSYNEQFF.

This clonotype has ten or more counts. The V and J genes are TRBV7-8 and TRBJ1-1; perhaps TRBD1 as D (5 bases). The ends were cut back, 6 bases at V and 8 bases at J, with 22 bases in the middle. The CDR3 spans 15 residues. Germline V gives CDR1 SGHVS, CDR2 FQNEAQ. CDR3 amino acids: CASSRGDGRSSEAFF. The DNA of the CDR3 is TGTGCCAGCAGTCGGGGGGACGGCCGATCCTCGGAAGCTTTCTTT.